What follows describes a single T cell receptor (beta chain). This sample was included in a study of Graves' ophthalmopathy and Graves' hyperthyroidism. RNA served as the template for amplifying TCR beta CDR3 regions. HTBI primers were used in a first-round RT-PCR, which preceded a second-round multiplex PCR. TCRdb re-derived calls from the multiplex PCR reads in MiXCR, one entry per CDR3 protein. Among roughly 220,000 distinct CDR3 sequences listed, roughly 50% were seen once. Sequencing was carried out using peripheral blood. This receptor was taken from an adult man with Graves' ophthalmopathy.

DNA for the CDR3: TGTGCCAGCACGGATTCCGGCTACGAGCAGTACTTC. Translating gives CASTDSGYEQYF. The rearrangement joins TRBV11-1 to TRBJ2-7, with D unresolved. This CDR3 spans 12 amino acids. Germline-derived CDR1 and CDR2 are SGHAT and FQDESV (reference sequence). V lost 7 bases to trimming and J lost 3 bases, with 10 bases between them.